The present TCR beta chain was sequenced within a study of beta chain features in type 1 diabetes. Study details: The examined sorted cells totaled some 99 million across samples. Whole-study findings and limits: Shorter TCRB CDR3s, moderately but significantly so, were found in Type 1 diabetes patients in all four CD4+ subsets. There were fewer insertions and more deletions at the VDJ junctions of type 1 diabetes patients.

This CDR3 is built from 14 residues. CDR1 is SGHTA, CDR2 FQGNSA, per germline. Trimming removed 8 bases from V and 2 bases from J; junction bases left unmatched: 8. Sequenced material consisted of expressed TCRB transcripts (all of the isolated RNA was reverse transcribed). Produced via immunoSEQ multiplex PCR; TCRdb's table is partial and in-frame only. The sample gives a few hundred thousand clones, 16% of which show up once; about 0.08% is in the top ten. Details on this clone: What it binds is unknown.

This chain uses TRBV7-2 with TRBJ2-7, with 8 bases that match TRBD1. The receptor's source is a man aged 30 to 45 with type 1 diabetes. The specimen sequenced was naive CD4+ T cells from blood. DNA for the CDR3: TGTGCCAGCGCCCGGGACAGGATGACCTACGAGCAGTACTTC. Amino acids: CASARDRMTYEQYF.